Described below is a single T cell receptor beta chain sequence and its context. Its target antigen remains unknown. Base-call qualities are not available, and no considerably larger clone is one nucleotide away. TCRdb shows the sequencer as Illumina HiSeq 2000. TCR beta chain libraries were generated by multiplex PCR amplification. High-throughput sequencing was used to analyze the amplified TCR beta chain products. In TCRdb, the public reads were trimmed at Q25 with fastp and aligned with MiXCR, with productive beta chains retained. CDR3 protein duplicates are merged, each entry listing the most common genes and DNA. In this sample the table shows over 60,000 distinct CDR3 sequences, around two fifths of which occur a single time. The ten biggest clones cover 8% to 9.5% of the sample. The data are from a study of breast tumors, draining lymph nodes, adjacent tissues listed by TCRdb under 2016. Turning to the overall study: In breast cancer patients, the study compared the TCR beta repertoires of tumor, adjacent nontumor tissue and axillary lymph nodes. The study aimed to assess the relationships and possible T-cell exchange between tumor, surrounding tissue and draining lymph node repertoires in human breast cancer.

Broader findings and caveats from the paper: A scenario in which most tumor T cells derive from the lymph node and then expand within tumor tissue was judged to be consistent with the data. Tumor and nontumor tissue repertoires were found to be significantly more similar in luminal-like than in basal-like breast cancer. The conclusion that tumor T cells originate in lymph nodes was framed as consistent with a hypothesis rather than directly demonstrated. T-cell repertoire diversity in tumors was found to be lower than in lymph nodes but higher than in nontumor tissue, and preferential V and J gene usage was observed.

The sequenced sample consisted of breast tumor tissue. This sequence originates from a female donor with breast cancer. Some clones in this sample may be carry-over from other donors' samples.

CDR3 sequence: CATSDFSGGEELFF. The nucleotides read TGTGCCACCAGTGATTTCTCCGGGGGGGAGGAACTGTTTTTT. The sequence links TRBV24-1 to TRBJ1-4; the D segment could be TRBD1, given 5 matching bases. Counted from cysteine to phenylalanine, this CDR3 has 14 amino acids. CDR3 DNA is the only sequence kept; it has 42 bases, read in frame from the first base. As encoded in the germline V gene, CDR1 is KGHDR while CDR2 is SFDVKD. Deletion took 1 base off V and 12 bases off J, with a span of 14 bases between the germline ends.